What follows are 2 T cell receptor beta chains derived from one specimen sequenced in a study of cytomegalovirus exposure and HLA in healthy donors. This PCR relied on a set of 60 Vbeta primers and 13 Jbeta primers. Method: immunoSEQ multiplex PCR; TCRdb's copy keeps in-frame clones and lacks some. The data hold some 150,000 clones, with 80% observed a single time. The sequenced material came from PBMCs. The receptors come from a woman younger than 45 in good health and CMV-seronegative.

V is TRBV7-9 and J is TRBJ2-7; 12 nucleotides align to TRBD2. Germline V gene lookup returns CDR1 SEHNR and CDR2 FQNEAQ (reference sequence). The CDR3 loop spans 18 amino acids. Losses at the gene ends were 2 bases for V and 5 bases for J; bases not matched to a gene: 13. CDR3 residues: CASSLPRLAGENPNEQYF. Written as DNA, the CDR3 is TGTGCCAGCAGCTTACCCCGACTAGCGGGAGAAAATCCGAACGAGCAGTACTTC.

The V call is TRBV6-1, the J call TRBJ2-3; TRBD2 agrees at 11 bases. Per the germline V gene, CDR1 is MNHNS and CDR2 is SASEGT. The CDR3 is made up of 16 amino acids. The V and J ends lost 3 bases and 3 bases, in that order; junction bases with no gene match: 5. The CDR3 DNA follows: TGTGCCAGCAGTGATCTAGCGGGGGGAGGGACAGATACGCAGTATTTT. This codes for CASSDLAGGGTDTQYF.